This is a list of T cell receptor beta chains from one sample in a study of response to subunit inactivated influenza vaccine. TCRdb fed the RT-PCR reads into MiXCR, producing one record per CDR3 protein. The repertoire holds fewer than 400,000 distinct CDR3 sequences, with 20% to 25% as singletons. The specimen was PBMCs from blood, collected about 20 months after vaccination. The receptor set was obtained from a man between 50 and 69 years old who received an inactivated influenza vaccine. The CDR3 runs from the conserved cysteine through the conserved F or W. The order of the fields is V gene, clone size, D gene, J gene, CDR3 DNA, CDR3 protein. The D gene is left open where the match is weak. Only some rows state a clone size, as once, few, many or a class for expanded clones.

V gene: TRBV20-1
clone size: few
D gene: .
J gene: TRBJ1-3
CDR3 DNA: TGCAGTGCGAGGCGCCGACCCGGAATCCCTGGAAACACCATATATTTT
CDR3 protein: CSARRRPGIPGNTIYF

V gene: TRBV12-3/TRBV12-4
clone size: .
D gene: TRBD1
J gene: TRBJ1-1
CDR3 DNA: TGTGCCAGCAGTCCTGGACAGGGGGCACAAAACGTTTTGAACACTGAAGCTTTCTTT
CDR3 protein: CASSPGQGAQNVLNTEAFF

V gene: TRBV25-1
clone size: few
D gene: TRBD1
J gene: TRBJ1-6
CDR3 DNA: TGTGCCAGCAGTGGGGACAGGGCCCTCCACTTT
CDR3 protein: CASSGDRALHF

V gene: TRBV6-2/TRBV6-3
clone size: .
D gene: .
J gene: TRBJ1-2
CDR3 DNA: TGTGCCAGCAGAACAGCTAACAATAACTATGGCTACACCTTC
CDR3 protein: CASRTANNNYGYTF

V gene: TRBV5-6
clone size: few
D gene: .
J gene: TRBJ1-1
CDR3 DNA: TGTGCCAGCAGCTTACAGGGCCGCAAAGGGGCTGAAGCTTTCTTT
CDR3 protein: CASSLQGRKGAEAFF

V gene: TRBV6-2/TRBV6-3
clone size: .
D gene: .
J gene: TRBJ2-7
CDR3 DNA: TGTGCCAGCGGATCGTGGGGCGCTTATAGCGGAACCTCCTACGAGCAGTACTTC
CDR3 protein: CASGSWGAYSGTSYEQYF

V gene: TRBV4-1
clone size: few
D gene: .
J gene: TRBJ1-2
CDR3 DNA: TGCGCCAGCAGCCAAGCGGTAGGGGATGGCTACACCTTC
CDR3 protein: CASSQAVGDGYTF

V gene: TRBV16
clone size: .
D gene: TRBD1
J gene: TRBJ2-7
CDR3 DNA: TGTGCCAGCAGCCAATCCCCGGGACAGATCTACGAGCAGTACTTC
CDR3 protein: CASSQSPGQIYEQYF

V gene: TRBV28
clone size: .
D gene: .
J gene: TRBJ2-7
CDR3 DNA: TGTGCCAGCACGCGGGGAGTTCGTCCGGCGCAGTACTTC
CDR3 protein: CASTRGVRPAQYF

V gene: TRBV4-1
clone size: many
D gene: .
J gene: TRBJ1-2
CDR3 DNA: TGCGCCAGCAGCCCGTCCATGGGTGGCTACACCTTC
CDR3 protein: CASSPSMGGYTF

V gene: TRBV4-3
clone size: few
D gene: TRBD2
J gene: TRBJ2-3
CDR3 DNA: TGCGCCAGCAGCCAAGATCCCACAAGCGGGGGGAGCACAGATACGCAGTATTTT
CDR3 protein: CASSQDPTSGGSTDTQYF

V gene: TRBV7-9
clone size: few
D gene: .
J gene: TRBJ2-3
CDR3 DNA: TGTGCCAGCAGCGCGGACGGTACTCACACAGATACGCAGTATTTT
CDR3 protein: CASSADGTHTDTQYF

V gene: TRBV2
clone size: .
D gene: TRBD2
J gene: TRBJ2-5
CDR3 DNA: TGTGCCAGCACGGGACTAGCGGGAGTCTCTGAGACCCAGTACTTC
CDR3 protein: CASTGLAGVSETQYF

V gene: TRBV3-1
clone size: many
D gene: TRBD1
J gene: TRBJ1-5
CDR3 DNA: TGTGCCAGCAGCCCTACAGGGGGCCGACAGCCCCAGCATTTT
CDR3 protein: CASSPTGGRQPQHF

V gene: TRBV5-1
clone size: .
D gene: .
J gene: TRBJ2-7
CDR3 DNA: TGCGCCAGCAGCTTGGGGTCTCAGTTCTCCTACGAGCAGTACTTC
CDR3 protein: CASSLGSQFSYEQYF

V gene: TRBV10-3
clone size: few
D gene: .
J gene: TRBJ1-4
CDR3 DNA: TGTGCCATCAGTCCGGGACAAGGGAATGAAAAACTGTTTTTT
CDR3 protein: CAISPGQGNEKLFF

V gene: TRBV5-1
clone size: few
D gene: TRBD2
J gene: TRBJ2-1
CDR3 DNA: TGCGCCAGCAGCAGCGGACTAGCGGGAGTGTACGAGCAGTTCTTC
CDR3 protein: CASSSGLAGVYEQFF

V gene: TRBV12-3/TRBV12-4
clone size: many
D gene: .
J gene: TRBJ1-1
CDR3 DNA: TGTGCCAGCAGCCCGACCGGGTTCACTGAAGCTTTCTTT
CDR3 protein: CASSPTGFTEAFF

V gene: TRBV19
clone size: .
D gene: .
J gene: TRBJ2-2
CDR3 DNA: TGTGCCACATCACCCTCGAACGCGAACACCGGGGAGCTGTTTTTT
CDR3 protein: CATSPSNANTGELFF

V gene: TRBV12-3/TRBV12-4
clone size: many
D gene: .
J gene: TRBJ1-6
CDR3 DNA: TGTGCCAGCAGTTTATGGGCGGGGGAAGGCGTTAATTCACCCCTCCACTTT
CDR3 protein: CASSLWAGEGVNSPLHF

V gene: TRBV4-3
clone size: .
D gene: .
J gene: TRBJ2-6
CDR3 DNA: TGCGCCAGCAGCCAAGAGTCCGCAGGGGTCCTCTCTGGGGCCAACGTCCTGACTTTC
CDR3 protein: CASSQESAGVLSGANVLTF

V gene: TRBV15
clone size: .
D gene: .
J gene: TRBJ2-5
CDR3 DNA: TGTGCCACCAGCAGAGAAGCGGGACAGCAAGAGACCCAGTACTTC
CDR3 protein: CATSREAGQQETQYF

V gene: TRBV6-2/TRBV6-3
clone size: once
D gene: .
J gene: TRBJ2-1
CDR3 DNA: TGTGCCAGCAGTTACTCGAGGGGACTGTTGAACAATGAGCAGTTCTTC
CDR3 protein: CASSYSRGLLNNEQFF

V gene: TRBV28
clone size: .
D gene: TRBD2
J gene: TRBJ2-3
CDR3 DNA: TGTGCCAGCACCCTGGGAGGGTCCACAGATACGCAGTATTTT
CDR3 protein: CASTLGGSTDTQYF

V gene: TRBV10-3
clone size: .
D gene: .
J gene: TRBJ1-3
CDR3 DNA: TGTGCCATCAGTGAGAGTGGTTATGGGGGAAACACCATATATTTT
CDR3 protein: CAISESGYGGNTIYF

V gene: TRBV6-2/TRBV6-3
clone size: .
D gene: .
J gene: TRBJ2-7
CDR3 DNA: TGTGCCAGCAGTTACTCGATTCCGGAGAGCTCCTACGAGCAGTACTTC
CDR3 protein: CASSYSIPESSYEQYF

V gene: TRBV6-4
clone size: .
D gene: .
J gene: TRBJ1-1
CDR3 DNA: TGTGCCAGCAGTGTTGTGGGTGAAGCTTTCTTT
CDR3 protein: CASSVVGEAFF

V gene: TRBV5-1
clone size: few
D gene: TRBD2
J gene: TRBJ2-4
CDR3 DNA: TGCGCCAGCAGCTTGGAACTAGCGGGTACCAAAAACATTCAGTACTTC
CDR3 protein: CASSLELAGTKNIQYF

V gene: TRBV7-9
clone size: .
D gene: TRBD1
J gene: TRBJ2-5
CDR3 DNA: TGTGCCAGCAGCAAGAACAGGGGGCTTGAGACCCAGTACTTC
CDR3 protein: CASSKNRGLETQYF

V gene: TRBV20-1
clone size: .
D gene: .
J gene: TRBJ1-1
CDR3 DNA: TGCAGTGCTAGAGAAGAGGAAGCTTTCTTT
CDR3 protein: CSAREEEAFF

V gene: TRBV14
clone size: few
D gene: .
J gene: TRBJ2-3
CDR3 DNA: TGTGCCAGCAGCCACTCAGATACGCAGTATTTT
CDR3 protein: CASSHSDTQYF

V gene: TRBV4-2
clone size: few
D gene: .
J gene: TRBJ2-3
CDR3 DNA: TGCGCCAGCAGCCAACGTCTAGCGCCTGGCACAGATACGCAGTATTTT
CDR3 protein: CASSQRLAPGTDTQYF

V gene: TRBV7-6
clone size: few
D gene: TRBD1
J gene: TRBJ1-2
CDR3 DNA: TGTGCCAGCAGCTTGACAGGGGAAATTACCTTC
CDR3 protein: CASSLTGEITF

V gene: TRBV23-1
clone size: .
D gene: .
J gene: TRBJ1-6
CDR3 DNA: TGCGCCACCCCGACAGTGCAATCCCTCCACTTT
CDR3 protein: CATPTVQSLHF

V gene: TRBV6-5
clone size: many
D gene: .
J gene: TRBJ1-3
CDR3 DNA: TGTGCCAGCAGTTACCGGGACAACGGAAACACCATATATTTT
CDR3 protein: CASSYRDNGNTIYF

V gene: TRBV7-2
clone size: .
D gene: .
J gene: TRBJ1-1
CDR3 DNA: TGTGCCAGCAGGAAGACAGGGAACACTGAAGCTTTCTTT
CDR3 protein: CASRKTGNTEAFF